These T cell receptor beta chains were read from a single sample in a study of blood T cell repertoires in COVID-19. Measured with immunoSEQ multiplex PCR; TCRdb has only the in-frame clones, and not every one. The table lists fewer than 350,000 clones, around nine tenths of them singletons, with around 12% in the top ten. The specimen sequenced was peripheral blood. These receptors were obtained from a woman aged 70 to 79 with COVID-19, enrolled during active disease. Both conserved end residues are part of each CDR3. A D gene is named only where the DNA matches it firmly. Some rows have no size entry. The others give once, few or many, or a class for an expanded clone.

CDR3 length: 15
D gene: .
V gene: TRBV30
clone size: .
J gene: TRBJ1-2
CDR3 protein: CAWNSRGGRRGGYTF
CDR3 DNA: TGTGCCTGGAACTCAAGGGGGGGTCGAAGGGGTGGCTACACCTTC

CDR3 length: 14
D gene: .
V gene: TRBV7-2
clone size: .
J gene: TRBJ2-3
CDR3 protein: CASSLGTGTDTQYF
CDR3 DNA: TGTGCCAGCAGCTTAGGTACAGGGACAGATACGCAGTATTTT

CDR3 length: 17
D gene: .
V gene: TRBV5-1
clone size: once
J gene: TRBJ1-2
CDR3 protein: CASSLEAGVSRDGGYTF
CDR3 DNA: TGCGCCAGCAGCTTGGAGGCAGGGGTCTCGAGAGATGGTGGCTACACCTTC

CDR3 length: 13
D gene: .
V gene: TRBV21-1
clone size: .
J gene: TRBJ2-7
CDR3 protein: CASSSDRDYEQYF
CDR3 DNA: TGTGCCAGCAGCAGCGACAGGGACTACGAGCAGTACTTC

CDR3 length: 13
D gene: .
V gene: TRBV5-5
clone size: .
J gene: TRBJ1-4
CDR3 protein: CASSLDGNEKLFF
CDR3 DNA: TGTGCCAGCAGCCTGGACGGTAATGAAAAACTGTTTTTT

CDR3 length: 15
D gene: .
V gene: TRBV25-1
clone size: .
J gene: TRBJ1-2
CDR3 protein: CASSDSGTKNYGYTF
CDR3 DNA: TGTGCCAGCAGTGATTCCGGGACAAAAAACTATGGCTACACCTTC

CDR3 length: 14
D gene: .
V gene: TRBV24-1
clone size: .
J gene: TRBJ1-1
CDR3 protein: CATSPGGEDTEAFF
CDR3 DNA: TGTGCCACCAGTCCTGGGGGGGAGGACACTGAAGCTTTCTTT

CDR3 length: 14
D gene: .
V gene: TRBV5-1
clone size: .
J gene: TRBJ1-1
CDR3 protein: CASSWAGIDTEAFF
CDR3 DNA: TGCGCCAGCAGCTGGGCCGGTATCGACACTGAAGCTTTCTTT

CDR3 length: 16
D gene: .
V gene: TRBV3-1/TRBV3-2
clone size: .
J gene: TRBJ1-2
CDR3 protein: CASSPYRDTPNYGYTF
CDR3 DNA: TGTGCCAGCAGCCCATACCGGGACACACCTAACTATGGCTACACCTTC

CDR3 length: 17
D gene: TRBD2
V gene: TRBV9
clone size: .
J gene: TRBJ2-3
CDR3 protein: CASSVALLAGGTDTQYF
CDR3 DNA: TGTGCCAGCAGCGTAGCCTTGCTAGCGGGGGGCACAGATACGCAGTATTTT

CDR3 length: 16
D gene: TRBD1
V gene: TRBV5-4
clone size: .
J gene: TRBJ1-6
CDR3 protein: CASSTSAGQGNSPLHF
CDR3 DNA: TGTGCCAGCAGCACCTCGGCGGGACAGGGTAATTCACCCCTCCACTTT

CDR3 length: 15
D gene: TRBD2
V gene: TRBV2
clone size: .
J gene: TRBJ2-2
CDR3 protein: CASSGASGGTGELFF
CDR3 DNA: TGTGCCAGCAGTGGGGCTAGCGGGGGCACCGGGGAGCTGTTTTTT

CDR3 length: 14
D gene: .
V gene: TRBV5-1
clone size: .
J gene: TRBJ2-5
CDR3 protein: CASSYLPEGETQYF
CDR3 DNA: TGCGCCAGCAGCTACCTTCCTGAGGGAGAGACCCAGTACTTC

CDR3 length: 15
D gene: TRBD2
V gene: TRBV6-5
clone size: .
J gene: TRBJ2-2
CDR3 protein: CASSSSGGAPGELFF
CDR3 DNA: TGTGCCAGCAGTTCTAGCGGGGGGGCCCCCGGGGAGCTGTTTTTT

CDR3 length: 15
D gene: TRBD1
V gene: TRBV5-4
clone size: .
J gene: TRBJ2-7
CDR3 protein: CASSSGQGSSYEQYF
CDR3 DNA: TGTGCCAGCAGCTCTGGACAGGGGAGCTCCTACGAGCAGTACTTC

CDR3 length: 16
D gene: TRBD1
V gene: TRBV5-1
clone size: .
J gene: TRBJ1-2
CDR3 protein: CASSLDGTGVLYGYTF
CDR3 DNA: TGCGCCAGCAGCTTGGATGGGACAGGGGTACTCTATGGCTACACCTTC

CDR3 length: 18
D gene: TRBD1
V gene: TRBV5-1
clone size: .
J gene: TRBJ1-6
CDR3 protein: CASSLSGQGSSYNSPLHF
CDR3 DNA: TGCGCCAGCAGCTTGTCGGGACAGGGAAGTTCCTATAATTCACCCCTCCACTTT

CDR3 length: 14
D gene: TRBD1
V gene: TRBV10-1
clone size: .
J gene: TRBJ1-1
CDR3 protein: CASSVGQENTEAFF
CDR3 DNA: TGCGCCAGCAGCGTGGGACAGGAGAACACTGAAGCTTTCTTT

CDR3 length: 13
D gene: TRBD1
V gene: TRBV7-8
clone size: few
J gene: TRBJ1-2
CDR3 protein: CASSFSTGSGYTF
CDR3 DNA: TGTGCCAGCAGCTTCTCGACAGGGAGTGGCTACACCTTC

CDR3 length: 13
D gene: TRBD2
V gene: TRBV5-1
clone size: .
J gene: TRBJ2-5
CDR3 protein: CASSAGGEETQYF
CDR3 DNA: TGCGCCAGCTCTGCGGGGGGTGAAGAGACCCAGTACTTC

CDR3 length: 14
D gene: TRBD1
V gene: TRBV24-1
clone size: .
J gene: TRBJ1-5
CDR3 protein: CATSEGQRYQPQHF
CDR3 DNA: TGTGCCACCAGTGAGGGACAGAGATATCAGCCCCAGCATTTT

CDR3 length: 13
D gene: .
V gene: TRBV5-1
clone size: .
J gene: TRBJ2-7
CDR3 protein: CASSSDRSYEQYF
CDR3 DNA: TGCGCCAGCAGTTCGGACAGATCCTACGAGCAGTACTTC

CDR3 length: 15
D gene: TRBD1
V gene: TRBV10-3
clone size: .
J gene: TRBJ1-1
CDR3 protein: CAIRGQGAMNTEAFF
CDR3 DNA: TGTGCCATCAGGGGACAGGGTGCCATGAACACTGAAGCTTTCTTT

CDR3 length: 14
D gene: TRBD1
V gene: TRBV19
clone size: few
J gene: TRBJ1-2
CDR3 protein: CASTIPGGRGGYTF
CDR3 DNA: TGTGCCAGTACTATCCCAGGGGGCAGAGGAGGCTACACCTTC

CDR3 length: 17
D gene: .
V gene: TRBV4-1
clone size: .
J gene: TRBJ1-5
CDR3 protein: CASSQGPVPLTGKPQHF
CDR3 DNA: TGCGCCAGCAGCCAAGGTCCCGTTCCCCTAACAGGGAAGCCCCAGCATTTT

CDR3 length: 16
D gene: TRBD2
V gene: TRBV28
clone size: few
J gene: TRBJ2-3
CDR3 protein: CASSLSTSGITDTQYF
CDR3 DNA: TGTGCCAGCAGTCTCTCAACTAGCGGGATTACAGATACGCAGTATTTT

CDR3 length: 15
D gene: TRBD1
V gene: TRBV4-3
clone size: .
J gene: TRBJ1-6
CDR3 protein: CASSQQGGYNSPLHF
CDR3 DNA: TGCGCCAGCAGCCAACAGGGGGGCTATAATTCACCCCTCCACTTT

CDR3 length: 13
D gene: TRBD1
V gene: TRBV2
clone size: .
J gene: TRBJ2-6
CDR3 protein: CASSTQGANVLTF
CDR3 DNA: TGTGCCAGCAGCACGCAGGGGGCGAACGTCCTGACTTTC

CDR3 length: 16
D gene: .
V gene: TRBV12-5
clone size: .
J gene: TRBJ2-6
CDR3 protein: CASGSGGHAGANVLTF
CDR3 DNA: TGTGCTAGTGGTTCGGGGGGCCACGCTGGGGCCAACGTCCTGACTTTC

CDR3 length: 13
D gene: .
V gene: TRBV12-3/TRBV12-4
clone size: .
J gene: TRBJ2-3
CDR3 protein: CASRGTGSDTQYF
CDR3 DNA: TGTGCCAGCAGGGGCACAGGGTCAGATACGCAGTATTTT

CDR3 length: 13
D gene: TRBD1
V gene: TRBV15
clone size: .
J gene: TRBJ2-7
CDR3 protein: CATSRDRRNEQYF
CDR3 DNA: TGTGCCACCAGCAGGGACAGGAGGAACGAGCAGTACTTC

CDR3 length: 11
D gene: .
V gene: TRBV20-1
clone size: few
J gene: TRBJ2-1
CDR3 protein: CSASPEHEQFF
CDR3 DNA: TGCAGTGCTAGTCCGGAGCATGAGCAGTTCTTC

CDR3 length: 15
D gene: TRBD1
V gene: TRBV5-1
clone size: .
J gene: TRBJ1-1
CDR3 protein: CASSETGGRDTEAFF
CDR3 DNA: TGCGCCAGCAGCGAAACAGGGGGCAGGGACACTGAAGCTTTCTTT

CDR3 length: 13
D gene: .
V gene: TRBV12-3/TRBV12-4
clone size: .
J gene: TRBJ2-5
CDR3 protein: CASSLWGRETQYF
CDR3 DNA: TGTGCCAGCAGTCTTTGGGGGCGAGAGACCCAGTACTTC

CDR3 length: 13
D gene: .
V gene: TRBV19
clone size: .
J gene: TRBJ1-1
CDR3 protein: CASSIGRDPRAFF
CDR3 DNA: TGTGCCAGTAGTATAGGGAGGGACCCCAGAGCTTTCTTT

CDR3 length: 13
D gene: .
V gene: TRBV10-3
clone size: .
J gene: TRBJ2-2
CDR3 protein: CAISESRGGELFF
CDR3 DNA: TGTGCCATCAGTGAGTCAAGGGGCGGGGAGCTGTTTTTT

CDR3 length: 12
D gene: TRBD1
V gene: TRBV27
clone size: .
J gene: TRBJ1-1
CDR3 protein: CASSPQTGRAFF
CDR3 DNA: TGTGCCAGCAGTCCGCAGACAGGGAGAGCTTTCTTT

CDR3 length: 18
D gene: TRBD1
V gene: TRBV19
clone size: once
J gene: TRBJ1-5
CDR3 protein: CASSIEGTGTRSNQPQHF
CDR3 DNA: TGTGCCAGTAGTATAGAAGGGACAGGGACGCGTAGCAATCAGCCCCAGCATTTT

CDR3 length: 15
D gene: TRBD2
V gene: TRBV5-1
clone size: .
J gene: TRBJ2-1
CDR3 protein: CASSSGLAGGSEQFF
CDR3 DNA: TGCGCCAGCAGCTCGGGACTAGCGGGGGGGAGTGAGCAGTTCTTC

CDR3 length: 15
D gene: TRBD1
V gene: TRBV3-1/TRBV3-2
clone size: .
J gene: TRBJ2-2
CDR3 protein: CASSPRDRGAGELFF
CDR3 DNA: TGTGCCAGCAGCCCCCGGGACAGGGGGGCCGGGGAGCTGTTTTTT

CDR3 length: 14
D gene: .
V gene: TRBV6-5
clone size: .
J gene: TRBJ2-5
CDR3 protein: CASTSHERPETQYF
CDR3 DNA: TGTGCCAGCACTTCTCATGAGCGACCAGAGACCCAGTACTTC

CDR3 length: 15
D gene: .
V gene: TRBV6-6
clone size: .
J gene: TRBJ1-5
CDR3 protein: CASSYSGDTNQPQHF
CDR3 DNA: TGTGCCAGCAGTTACTCGGGGGACACTAATCAGCCCCAGCATTTT

CDR3 length: 15
D gene: TRBD1
V gene: TRBV27
clone size: many
J gene: TRBJ1-5
CDR3 protein: CASSLDRGLNQPQHF
CDR3 DNA: TGTGCCAGCAGTTTGGACAGGGGACTCAATCAGCCCCAGCATTTT

CDR3 length: 14
D gene: TRBD1
V gene: TRBV28
clone size: .
J gene: TRBJ1-2
CDR3 protein: CASSLRTGGGGLGF
CDR3 DNA: TGTGCCAGCAGTTTAAGGACAGGGGGCGGGGGATTGGGCTTC

CDR3 length: 13
D gene: TRBD2
V gene: TRBV24-1
clone size: .
J gene: TRBJ2-1
CDR3 protein: CATSDWTSGGQFF
CDR3 DNA: TGTGCCACCAGTGATTGGACTAGCGGGGGGCAGTTCTTC

CDR3 length: 14
D gene: TRBD2
V gene: TRBV19
clone size: .
J gene: TRBJ2-3
CDR3 protein: CASNPPGGAAGQYF
CDR3 DNA: TGTGCCAGTAACCCTCCGGGGGGGGCGGCAGGGCAGTATTTT

CDR3 length: 15
D gene: TRBD1
V gene: TRBV6-1
clone size: .
J gene: TRBJ2-7
CDR3 protein: CASSEHGTGWDEQYF
CDR3 DNA: TGTGCCAGCAGTGAACATGGGACAGGGTGGGACGAGCAGTACTTC

CDR3 length: 13
D gene: .
V gene: TRBV6-5
clone size: .
J gene: TRBJ2-7
CDR3 protein: CASSLAFAYEQYF
CDR3 DNA: TGTGCCAGCAGTCTAGCGTTCGCCTACGAGCAGTACTTC

CDR3 length: 14
D gene: .
V gene: TRBV12-2
clone size: .
J gene: TRBJ2-7
CDR3 protein: CASRFRQGPNEQYF
CDR3 DNA: TGTGCAAGTCGCTTCAGACAGGGCCCGAACGAGCAGTACTTC

CDR3 length: 16
D gene: TRBD1
V gene: TRBV5-5
clone size: .
J gene: TRBJ1-1
CDR3 protein: CASSFSPGGENTEAFF
CDR3 DNA: TGTGCCAGCAGCTTCTCTCCAGGGGGCGAGAACACTGAAGCTTTCTTT

CDR3 length: 18
D gene: .
V gene: TRBV28
clone size: .
J gene: TRBJ1-1
CDR3 protein: CASSSAVMDSGGRSEAFF
CDR3 DNA: TGTGCCAGCAGTTCGGCCGTTATGGACTCCGGGGGTAGAAGTGAAGCTTTCTTT

CDR3 length: 15
D gene: TRBD2
V gene: TRBV2
clone size: .
J gene: TRBJ2-2
CDR3 protein: CASIGLAGNTGELFF
CDR3 DNA: TGTGCCAGCATAGGACTAGCGGGGAACACCGGGGAGCTGTTTTTT

CDR3 length: 13
D gene: .
V gene: TRBV5-1
clone size: .
J gene: TRBJ1-5
CDR3 protein: CASSLEGRQPQHF
CDR3 DNA: TGCGCCAGCAGCTTGGAGGGGCGACAGCCCCAGCATTTT

CDR3 length: 16
D gene: TRBD2
V gene: TRBV3-1/TRBV3-2
clone size: .
J gene: TRBJ2-5
CDR3 protein: CASSQSLAGGQETQYF
CDR3 DNA: TGTGCCAGCAGCCAATCCCTTGCGGGGGGTCAAGAGACCCAGTACTTC